These 27 T cell receptor beta chains were all obtained from the same sample, sequenced in a study of shared clonotypes between healthy human individuals. Method: immunoSEQ multiplex PCR; TCRdb's copy keeps in-frame clones and lacks some. Among 2,500,000 or so clones, approximately 93% were seen once, and the ten largest hold about 0.38%. What was sequenced was naive CD4+ T cells from PBMCs. Specified subset: CD45RA+ positively selected. The origin of the receptors is a man younger than 30 in good health. Some clones in this sample may be carry-over from other donors' samples.

This clone was observed a single time. The gene calls are TRBV7-9 and TRBJ1-2, with TRBD1 as a possible D gene (6 bases). Germline V gene data show CDR1 as SEHNR and CDR2 as FQNEAQ (reference sequence). The CDR3 extends over 16 amino acids. Deletions cut 6 bases from V and 4 bases from J, with 21 bases between. The CDR3 nucleotides are TGTGCCAGCAGTAATCAGGCGGGGGGCGATCCCTATGGCTACACCTTC. Amino acid sequence: CASSNQAGGDPYGYTF.

J is TRBJ2-3 and V is TRBV5-1; D is perhaps TRBD1 or TRBD2 (5 bases each). The CDR3 length is 16 residues. V lost 0 bases and J 0 bases, leaving 11 bases between the germline ends. The V gene's germline CDR1 is SGHRS and CDR2 YFSETQ. The CDR3: CASSLGQGVSTDTQYF. CDR3 nucleotides: TGCGCCAGCAGCTTGGGGCAGGGAGTCAGCACAGATACGCAGTATTTT. The whole variable domain, remainder taken from reference TRBV5-1 and TRBJ2-3, is KAGVTQTPRYLIKTRGQQVTLSCSPISGHRSVSWYQQTPGQGLQFLFEYFSETQRNKGNFPGRFSGRQFSNSRSEMNVSTLELGDSALYLCASSLGQGVSTDTQYFGPGTRLTVL.

The chain carries TRBV5-6 and TRBJ1-1; D gene ambiguous. V was pared by 1 base and J by 6 bases, with 22 bases between. The CDR3 is made up of 17 amino acids. Germline-derived CDR1 and CDR2 are SGHDT and YYEEEE. CDR3 residues: CASSLLGPGFGIAEAFF. The CDR3 coding sequence is TGTGCCAGCAGCTTGTTAGGTCCCGGGTTTGGTATCGCTGAAGCTTTCTTT.

This chain uses TRBV7-8 with TRBJ1-3; D not certain. The CDR3 runs 14 residues. CDR1 is SGHVS and CDR2 is FQNEAQ in the germline V gene. The germline V and J ends were trimmed by 8 bases and 0 bases, with 11 bases remaining between them. In nucleotides, the CDR3 is TGTGCCAGCGCCCAGGAACACTCTGGAAACACCATATATTTT. Encoded protein: CASAQEHSGNTIYF.

The V call is TRBV11-3, the J call TRBJ1-1; no clear D gene. V gave up 4 bases and J gave up 1 base, with 10 bases separating them. The CDR3 is made up of 14 amino acids. Germline lookup yields CDR1 SGHNT and CDR2 YENEEA. The DNA of the CDR3 is TGTGCCAGCAGCTGGAGTGGGCCGAACACTGAAGCTTTCTTT. This codes for CASSWSGPNTEAFF. The full variable domain, with the rest looked up from reference TRBV11-3 and TRBJ1-1, is EAGVVQSPRYKIIEKKQPVAFWCNPISGHNTLYWYLQNLGQGPELLIRYENEEAVDDSQLPKDRFSAERLKGVDSTLKIQPAELGDSAVYLCASSWSGPNTEAFFGQGTRLTVV.

The chain has TRBV4-2 and TRBJ1-1; D is possibly TRBD1 (6 bases). The CDR3 loop spans 15 amino acids. The germline V gene encodes CDR1 LGHNA and CDR2 YNFKEQ. Trimming removed 0 bases at V and 7 bases at J, with 15 bases between. The CDR3 DNA reads TGTGCCAGCAGCCAAGATACGCCGGGACACCTTGAAGCTTTCTTT. As protein: CASSQDTPGHLEAFF.

This sequence joins TRBV7-8 and TRBJ2-1, with 11 bases that match TRBD2. Looked up from germline, CDR1 is SGHVS and CDR2 is FQNEAQ. J was trimmed by 8 bases and V by 5 bases; bases with no gene match: 8. The CDR3 consists of 15 residues. The CDR3 reads CASSVSGRAPDEQFF. The CDR3 DNA reads as TGTGCCAGCAGCGTTAGCGGGAGGGCCCCCGATGAGCAGTTCTTC.

This clone was observed once. The chain uses TRBV4-1 and TRBJ1-5; D unclear. The V gene lost 4 bases and the J gene lost 7 bases, with 11 bases spanning the gap. CDR3 size: 13 residues. The germline V gene has CDR1 MGHRA and CDR2 YSYEKL. CDR3 sequence reads: CASSPPERQPQHF. The CDR3 DNA sequence: TGCGCCAGCAGCCCCCCAGAGAGACAGCCCCAGCATTTT.

The chain combines TRBV6-4 with TRBJ1-2, with D unresolved. This CDR3 region has 15 residues. Trimming took off 4 bases at V and 8 bases at J, with 20 bases between the two ends. Germline V gene sequence: CDR1 MRHNA, CDR2 SNTAGT. The CDR3 region is CASSGSPSGAEGYTF. CDR3 in DNA: TGTGCCAGCAGTGGCTCCCCCTCCGGCGCTGAAGGCTACACCTTC.

This clone was seen once. This specimen includes other DNA sequences encoding the same CDR3. The chain couples TRBV29-1 to TRBJ1-2, with D maybe TRBD1 (5 bases). The germline V gene has CDR1 SQVTM and CDR2 ANQGSEA. Trimming took 6 bases from V and 5 from J, leaving 10 bases between them. This CDR3 region has 11 residues. Here the CDR3 DNA reads TGCAGCGTCGGGGACGGTTATGGCTACACCTTC. Translating it yields CSVGDGYGYTF.

In the case of this clone: The same CDR3 arises from other DNA sequences in this sample as well. The genes are TRBV2 and TRBJ2-7, with D possibly being TRBD2 (6 bases). V shed 5 bases and J shed 1 base, with 6 bases lying between them. The CDR3 length is 12 residues. Germline values: CDR1 SNHLY, CDR2 FYNNEI. CDR3 sequence (DNA): TGTGCCAGCAGTCGGGGGTCCTACGAGCAGTACTTC. Its translation is CASSRGSYEQYF.

This clone was seen once. The chain combines TRBV11-2 with TRBJ2-1; D remains ambiguous. The CDR3 loop spans 14 amino acids. Germline lookup yields CDR1 SGHAT and CDR2 FQNNGV. Trimming cost V 5 bases and J 0 bases, with 8 bases left between them. The CDR3 region has the DNA TGTGCCAGCAGCAGGACGGCCTCCTACAATGAGCAGTTCTTC. Translating gives CASSRTASYNEQFF. The full variable domain, rest sourced from reference TRBV11-2 and TRBJ2-1, is EAGVAQSPRYKIIEKRQSVAFWCNPISGHATLYWYQQILGQGPKLLIQFQNNGVVDDSQLPKDRFSAERLKGVDSTLKIQPAKLEDSAVYLCASSRTASYNEQFFGPGTRLTVL.

As regards this clone: Different DNA sequences within this sample yield the same CDR3. This chain uses TRBV5-1 with TRBJ2-2; D is uncertain. The length of the CDR3 is 13 residues. Trimming shortened V by 0 bases and J by 5 bases, and 5 bases separated the two germline ends. Germline V gene data show CDR1 as SGHRS and CDR2 as YFSETQ. CDR3 loop: CASSLVGTGELFF. The CDR3, as DNA: TGCGCCAGCAGCTTGGTCGGGACCGGGGAGCTGTTTTTT.

The V call is TRBV7-7, the J call TRBJ2-6; TRBD1 matches 10 bases. Germline CDR1 reads SSHAT; CDR2 reads FNYEAQ (reference sequence). The V gene end was trimmed by 5 bases and the J gene end by 0 bases; junction bases not matched to a gene: 10. The CDR3 totals 19 residues. In DNA form, the CDR3 reads TGTGCCAGCAGCCCACTTCCGGGACAGGGGATCTCTGGGGCCAACGTCCTGACTTTC. Encoded protein: CASSPLPGQGISGANVLTF.

The J gene is TRBJ1-1, the V gene TRBV12-5; no firm D call. Looked up from germline, CDR1 is LGHNT and CDR2 is FRNRAP. Trimming took 1 base from V and 5 from J, leaving 14 bases between them. The CDR3 length is 15 residues. The CDR3 is CASGLAPNPGTEAFF. The DNA of the CDR3 is TGTGCTAGTGGTTTGGCACCTAACCCGGGGACTGAAGCTTTCTTT.

V is TRBV19 and J is TRBJ2-3, with 10 positions matching TRBD1. The length of the CDR3 is 17 residues. V lost 4 bases, J lost 6 bases, and 13 bases stayed unmatched. Germline lookup yields CDR1 LNHDA and CDR2 SQIVND (reference sequence). CDR3 bases: TGTGCCAGTAGTACCGGGTTAGTGACAGGGGGCTTGGATACGCAGTATTTT. This codes for CASSTGLVTGGLDTQYF.

The chain combines TRBV9 with TRBJ2-7; no clear D. Germline V gene data show CDR1 as SGDLS and CDR2 as YYNGEE. V was cut by 1 base and J by 5 bases, with 13 bases left in between. The length of the CDR3 is 14 residues. The CDR3 DNA follows: TGTGCCAGCAGCGTAAGTCCCAGGTCGGACGAGCAGTACTTC. This codes for CASSVSPRSDEQYF.

The genes are TRBV23-1 and TRBJ2-1, with 7 bases fitting TRBD1. TRBV23-1 is labeled an ORF, and its function is uncertain. The CDR3 spans 12 residues. V dropped 7 bases and J dropped 14; count of bases not matched to a gene: 11. The CDR3 DNA sequence: TGCGCCAGCATTCAGCGACAGGGTGGGGAGTTCTTC. Translated: CASIQRQGGEFF.

This chain joins TRBV19 and TRBJ2-4, with D possibly being TRBD1 (6 bases). The germline V gene has CDR1 LNHDA and CDR2 SQIVND (reference sequence). The ends were cut back, 5 bases at V and 4 bases at J, with 9 bases in the middle. The CDR3 is made up of 13 amino acids. CDR3 coding DNA: TGTGCCAGTAGTTGGGACAAGAAAAACATTCAGTACTTC. Its protein product is CASSWDKKNIQYF.

The chain has TRBV29-1 and TRBJ2-7; TRBD1 matches 9 bases. This CDR3 comprises 13 residues. Trimming took 6 bases from V and 3 from J; bases not matched to a gene: 6. The germline gives CDR1 SQVTM, CDR2 ANQGSEA. The CDR3 DNA is TGCAGCGTCGGACAGGGGTTTAACTACGAGCAGTACTTC. This encodes CSVGQGFNYEQYF.

The gene calls are TRBV2 and TRBJ1-2; D may be TRBD1 (5 bases). From germline, CDR1 is SNHLY and CDR2 FYNNEI. This CDR3 is 15 amino acids long. Trimming pared 2 bases from V and 4 bases from J, leaving 14 bases between. The CDR3, as DNA: TGTGCCAGCAGTGAACGCCGGAGTGGGGCCTATGGCTACACCTTC. It encodes CASSERRSGAYGYTF.

This chain links TRBV6-5 with TRBJ1-1, with D maybe TRBD1 (6 bases). Trimming removed 6 bases at V and 0 bases at J, with 11 bases between. Per germline, CDR1 MNHEY and CDR2 SVGAGI. CDR3 size: 14 residues. CDR3: CASSTTGLNTEAFF. The DNA for the CDR3 is TGTGCCAGCAGCACGACAGGATTGAACACTGAAGCTTTCTTT.

J is TRBJ2-7 and V is TRBV5-4; a possible D gene is TRBD1 (5 bases). V lost 0 bases and J lost 3, with 16 bases in between. CDR3 size: 16 residues. Germline CDR1 is SGHNT and CDR2 is YYREEE (reference sequence). The CDR3 DNA is TGTGCCAGCAGCTTGGGGCTTCAGGGTCAATACTACGAGCAGTACTTC. The encoded protein is CASSLGLQGQYYEQYF.

This chain uses TRBV21-1 with TRBJ2-5. TRBV21-1 is a listed pseudogene. The CDR3 is 15 residues long. Here the CDR3 reads CASSKVRGQGETQYF. CDR3 nucleotide sequence: TGTGCCAGCAGCAAGGTCCGGGGGCAGGGAGAGACCCAGTACTTC.

This chain joins TRBV19 and TRBJ2-3; a possible D gene is TRBD1 (5 bases). Germline CDR1 LNHDA, CDR2 SQIVND (reference sequence). The CDR3 is 15 amino acids. Trimming left V 3 bases short and J 3 bases short, with 13 bases between. The CDR3, as DNA: TGTGCCAGTAGTATCGTCCAGGGTTATACAGATACGCAGTATTTT. This sequence encodes CASSIVQGYTDTQYF.

The chain couples TRBV5-6 to TRBJ2-4; D unclear. CDR3 size: 14 residues. The V end was cut by 4 bases, the J end by 2 bases, with 10 bases between. Germline V gives CDR1 SGHDT, CDR2 YYEEEE. The CDR3 here is CASSQPGTKNIQYF. CDR3 nucleotide sequence: TGTGCCAGCAGCCAACCTGGTACCAAAAACATTCAGTACTTC.

The gene calls are TRBV28 and TRBJ1-2; 10 nucleotides agree with TRBD1. Germline V CDR1 and CDR2: MDHEN, SYDVKM. CDR3 length: 16 amino acids. V lost 2 bases, J lost 4 bases, and 7 bases stayed unmatched. This CDR3 reads CASSLAGTGALYGYTF. The CDR3 nucleotides are TGTGCCAGCAGTTTAGCTGGGACAGGGGCCCTCTATGGCTACACCTTC.